These T cell receptor beta chains were read from a single sample in a study of T cells in localized non-small cell lung cancer. The protocol was immunoSEQ multiplex PCR, while the TCRdb copy is restricted to in-frame clones and leaves out a portion. This table has around 1,900 clones, 20% to 25% appearing once. The sample here was normal lung tissue next to the tumor, taken before any cancer treatment. These receptors were collected from an older female donor with stage III squamous cell lung carcinoma. CDR3s include the opening cysteine and the closing phenylalanine or tryptophan. D genes are given only for firm matches. Size is omitted from some rows. Given values are once, few, many or a class for expanded clones.

TRBV9	NA	large	TRBJ2-2	TGTGCCAACCGGAAACAGACAGGGAACACCGGGGAGCTGTTTTTT	CANRKQTGNTGELFF
TRBV19	NA	NA	TRBJ2-2	TGTGCCAGCAGTATAGCCCCCACCAGGTCCGACACCGGGGAGCTGTTTTTT	CASSIAPTRSDTGELFF
TRBV10-3	NA	NA	TRBJ2-1	TGTGCCATCAGTGAGCGGCTCTACAATGAGCAGTTCTTC	CAISERLYNEQFF
TRBV11-3	TRBD2	few	TRBJ2-1	TGTGCCAGCAGCCGGTTAGCGGGAGGGCCGGGAGAGCAGTTCTTC	CASSRLAGGPGEQFF
TRBV11-3	NA	NA	TRBJ2-5	TGTGCCAGCAGCTTGGAGACGGTCGAAGAGACCCAGTACTTC	CASSLETVEETQYF
TRBV11-3	NA	few	TRBJ1-1	TGTGCCAGCAGCTTAATTCAAGGGGTCCCCCCTGAAGCTTTCTTT	CASSLIQGVPPEAFF
TRBV28	NA	NA	TRBJ2-3	TGTGCCAGCAGCAACCCATCAGGACACACAGATACGCAGTATTTT	CASSNPSGHTDTQYF
TRBV19	TRBD2	NA	TRBJ2-1	TGTGCCAGTAGTTTCCCCTCGGGGGGGGGCTTCAACAATGAGCAGTTCTTC	CASSFPSGGGFNNEQFF
TRBV11-3	NA	few	TRBJ1-2	TGTGCCAGCAGCTTGGGGACGGCCAACTATGGCTACACCTTC	CASSLGTANYGYTF
TRBV5-1	NA	NA	TRBJ2-7	TGCGCCAGCAGCTTGTATACGCAGATCTACGAGCAGTACTTC	CASSLYTQIYEQYF
TRBV15	NA	NA	TRBJ1-1	TGTGCCACCAGCAGAGAAGCGGGACAAGGATCGCTTGAAGCTTTCTTT	CATSREAGQGSLEAFF
TRBV5-1	NA	few	TRBJ1-1	TGCGCCAGCAGCTTGATGGGGGATCAAGCGAACACTGAAGCTTTCTTT	CASSLMGDQANTEAFF
TRBV10-3	TRBD1	hyperexpanded	TRBJ2-1	TGTGCCATCAGTGAGTCGGGACAGCAGTACAATGAGCAGTTCTTC	CAISESGQQYNEQFF
TRBV19	NA	NA	TRBJ2-1	TGTGCCAGTAGTACTTGGTTGAATGAGCAGTTCTTC	CASSTWLNEQFF
TRBV6-8	NA	few	TRBJ1-3	TGTGCCACCAGTTTTCTCGGAAACACCATATATTTT	CATSFLGNTIYF
TRBV5-1	NA	NA	TRBJ2-2	TGCGCCAGCAGCTTGTTAGGGACATCGAACACCGGGGAGCTGTTTTTT	CASSLLGTSNTGELFF
TRBV6-8	TRBD2	NA	TRBJ2-1	TGTGCCATCAGTGACTCCTATAGCGGGGGGAATAAGTACAATGAGCAGTTCTTC	CAISDSYSGGNKYNEQFF
TRBV7-6	NA	many	TRBJ2-7	TGTGCCAGCAGCTTATCACAAACTCAGGACCTCTTGGAGCAGTACTTC	CASSLSQTQDLLEQYF
TRBV29-1	NA	few	TRBJ1-1	TGCAGCGTTGACGGGGGGATGGAGTTCACTGAAGCTTTCTTT	CSVDGGMEFTEAFF
TRBV9	TRBD2	NA	TRBJ2-3	TGTGCCAGCAGACCAGGACTAGCGGACACAGATACGCAGTATTTT	CASRPGLADTDTQYF
TRBV29-1	NA	few	TRBJ2-7	TGCAGCGTTGGACCCGGGGGCCGCGAGCAGTACTTC	CSVGPGGREQYF
TRBV6-8	TRBD1	NA	TRBJ1-2	TGTGCCAGCATGAGGAGGGGACAGGGGGCGAACGGCTACACCTTC	CASMRRGQGANGYTF
TRBV10-2	NA	few	TRBJ2-7	TGCGCCAGCAGTGAAATCCCTAGGGCCGAGCAGTACTTC	CASSEIPRAEQYF
TRBV14	NA	few	TRBJ2-6	TGTGCCAGCAGCGATGGAAGATTATATAGGGAAGGAGGTTTGTCTGGGGCCAACGTCCTGACTTTC	CASSDGRLYREGGLSGANVLTF
TRBV19	TRBD1	large	TRBJ2-2	TGTGCCAGGAGATTGAATCGGGACAGGGCGACCGGGGAGCTGTTTTTT	CARRLNRDRATGELFF
TRBV19	NA	NA	TRBJ2-7	TGTGCCAGTAGTATTTACTACTACGAGCAGTACTTC	CASSIYYYEQYF
TRBV12-2	NA	medium-sized	TRBJ2-1	TGTGCCAGTCTAGCGGGGGGAAGGTACAATGAGCAGTTCTTC	CASLAGGRYNEQFF
TRBV11-3	TRBD1	NA	TRBJ2-6	TGTGCCAGCAGCTTATCGGGACAGGGCTTCTCTGGGGCCAACGTCCTGACTTTC	CASSLSGQGFSGANVLTF
TRBV18	NA	NA	TRBJ2-3	TGTGCCAGCTCCCAATACACAGATACGCAGTATTTT	CASSQYTDTQYF
TRBV6-8	NA	large	TRBJ2-5	TGTGCCAGCCAGGCCTCGATGAACAGCCAAGAGACCCAGTACTTC	CASQASMNSQETQYF
TRBV28	NA	once	TRBJ2-5	TGTGCCAGCAGTTTAGGCCTAGGAACCCAGTACTTC	CASSLGLGTQYF
TRBV19	NA	NA	TRBJ1-2	TGTGCCAGTAAACATCACATTAACTATGGCTACACCTTC	CASKHHINYGYTF
TRBV11-3	NA	NA	TRBJ2-7	TGTGCTAGCAGCTTAGATACGGGTGGCGAACGAGCCCCCTACGAGCAGTACTTC	CASSLDTGGERAPYEQYF
TRBV11-3	NA	NA	TRBJ2-2	TGTGCCAGCAGCTTAGGCGGGGCGAACACCGGGGAGCTGTTTTTT	CASSLGGANTGELFF
TRBV11-3	TRBD1	NA	TRBJ2-2	TGTGCCAGCAGACCCCGAGACAGGGACGCCGGGGAGCTGTTTTTT	CASRPRDRDAGELFF
TRBV11-3	NA	few	TRBJ1-5	TGTGCCAGCAGCTACGTACAGGGAATGTGGAGCAATCAGCCCCAGCATTTT	CASSYVQGMWSNQPQHF
TRBV6-8	NA	few	TRBJ1-4	TGTGCCAGCAGTTACTCGGGGCCCCGGCTTAATGAAAAACTGTTTTTT	CASSYSGPRLNEKLFF
TRBV10-1	TRBD1	NA	TRBJ1-1	TGCGCCACGGACCTACAGGGGCTGGGCACTGAAGCTTTCTTT	CATDLQGLGTEAFF
TRBV9	NA	few	TRBJ1-2	TGTGCCAGCAGCGTAGGCTCAGGCAACTATGGCTACACCTTC	CASSVGSGNYGYTF
TRBV6-8	NA	NA	TRBJ1-2	TGTGCCATCATAGGGGCAGGTGGAGACGGCTACACCTTC	CAIIGAGGDGYTF
TRBV11-3	TRBD1	few	TRBJ2-1	TGTGCCAGCAGCCCCAGACAGGGGGCCTACAATGAGCAGTTCTTC	CASSPRQGAYNEQFF
TRBV19	NA	once	TRBJ2-4	TGTGCCAGTAGTATTATGGCCAAAAACATTCAGTACTTC	CASSIMAKNIQYF
TRBV11-3	NA	NA	TRBJ1-2	TGTGCCAGCAGCTTATGGGGAGTAAACTATGGCTACACCTTC	CASSLWGVNYGYTF
TRBV11-3	NA	few	TRBJ2-2	TGTGCCAGCAGCTTACAGGGCCGGACGAACACCGGGGAGCTGTTTTTT	CASSLQGRTNTGELFF
TRBV11-3	TRBD2	NA	TRBJ2-7	TGTGCCAGCAGCTTAGGGGGACTAGCGGGGAAGCAGTACTTC	CASSLGGLAGKQYF
TRBV10-3	TRBD2	few	TRBJ2-1	TGTGCCAGCGGGAGACAGCCTTCCTACAATGAGCAGTTCTTC	CASGRQPSYNEQFF
TRBV19	TRBD1	NA	TRBJ1-5	TGTGCCAGTAGTGTGGACAGGGGGCTAATTCAGCCCCAGCATTTT	CASSVDRGLIQPQHF
TRBV11-3	NA	NA	TRBJ1-1	TGTGCCAGCAACGCCAGAATATCCTGGGGGAACACTGAAGCTTTCTTT	CASNARISWGNTEAFF
TRBV18	TRBD1	once	TRBJ1-2	TGTGCCAGCTCACGACAGGGCGCCGACCGGGATGGCTACACCTTC	CASSRQGADRDGYTF
TRBV11-3	TRBD2	NA	TRBJ2-2	TGTGCCAGCAGCTACACTAGCGGGAGCACCGGGGAGCTGTTTTTT	CASSYTSGSTGELFF
TRBV4-1	TRBD1	NA	TRBJ1-1	TGCGCCAGCAGCCAAGGGGAGACAGGGAGAGCTGAAGCTTTCTTT	CASSQGETGRAEAFF
TRBV18	TRBD1	NA	TRBJ2-7	TGTGCCAGCTCAGACAGGGAATCGGCGGGCTACGAGCAGTACTTC	CASSDRESAGYEQYF
TRBV7-2	TRBD2	NA	TRBJ2-4	TGTGCCAGCAGCTTAGGTGGGGGGGAAAACATTCAGTACTTC	CASSLGGGENIQYF